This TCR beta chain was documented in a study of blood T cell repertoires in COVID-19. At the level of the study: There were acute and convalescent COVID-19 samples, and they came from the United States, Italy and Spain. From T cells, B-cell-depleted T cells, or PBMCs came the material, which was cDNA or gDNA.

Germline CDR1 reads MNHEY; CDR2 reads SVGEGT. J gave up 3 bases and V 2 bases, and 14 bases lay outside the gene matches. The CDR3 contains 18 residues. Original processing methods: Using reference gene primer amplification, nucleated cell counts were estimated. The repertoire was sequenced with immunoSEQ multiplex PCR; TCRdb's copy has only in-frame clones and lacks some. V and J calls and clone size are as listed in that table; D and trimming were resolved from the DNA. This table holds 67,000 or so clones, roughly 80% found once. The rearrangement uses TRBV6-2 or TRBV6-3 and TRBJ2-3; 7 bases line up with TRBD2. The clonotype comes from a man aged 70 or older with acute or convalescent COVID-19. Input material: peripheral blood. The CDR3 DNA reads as TGTGCCAGCAGTTACCCAGCCGGGGGGAGAACCCTAACAGATACGCAGTATTTT. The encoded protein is CASSYPAGGRTLTDTQYF.